The 29 T cell receptor beta chains below come from one sample, sequenced in a study of T cells in Graves' hyperthyroidism and ophthalmopathy. RNA transcripts yielded amplified TCR beta CDR3 regions. The HTBI set primed first-round TCR CDR3 RT-PCR. Using its own MiXCR run on the multiplex PCR reads, TCRdb lists one record per CDR3 protein. The sample consists of a few hundred thousand distinct CDR3 sequences, 15% to 19% of them appearing once. The sequenced sample consisted of blood. Every receptor here comes from a woman younger than 45 with Graves' hyperthyroidism.

The V and J genes are TRBV5-1 and TRBJ1-2, with 8 bases fitting TRBD1. CDR1 and CDR2 (germline): SGHRS, YFSETQ. The CDR3 is 15 amino acids. Losses at the gene ends were 0 bases for V and 4 bases for J; bases not matched to a gene: 5. CDR3 sequence reads: CASSLVQGALYGYTF. In DNA form, the CDR3 reads TGCGCCAGCAGCTTGGTGCAGGGGGCCCTCTATGGCTACACCTTC.

This clonotype was recorded at least ten times. The chain joins TRBV7-3 to TRBJ2-5; 14 bases align to TRBD2. V lost 5 bases and J lost 3; bases outside the gene matches: 2. Germline CDR1 and CDR2: SGHTA and FQGTGA. The length of the CDR3 is 15 residues. The CDR3 bases are TGTGCCAGCAGCATGGGACTAGCGGGAGAAGAGACCCAGTACTTC. Translation gives CASSMGLAGEETQYF.

In its sample, this clonotype was seen a few times. The genes are TRBV6-2 or TRBV6-3 and TRBJ2-3; D is perhaps TRBD2 (6 bases). Between the trimmed V and J ends, which lost 5 bases and 2 bases, there was a span of 11 bases. The CDR3 has 14 amino acids. Germline lookup yields CDR1 MNHEY and CDR2 SVGEGT. CDR3: CASSRSGNTDTQYF. The CDR3 DNA follows: TGTGCCAGCAGTCGTAGCGGAAACACAGATACGCAGTATTTT.

This clonotype was recorded at least ten times. This sequence joins TRBV5-8 and TRBJ2-7; D not resolved. Looked up from germline, CDR1 is SGHTS and CDR2 is YDEGEE. This CDR3 is 15 amino acids long. The V gene lost 4 bases and the J gene lost 7 bases, with 21 bases spanning the gap. CDR3 in amino acids: CASSLRTVEIREQYF. Here the CDR3 DNA reads TGTGCCAGCAGCCTGCGGACGGTAGAAATACGAGAGCAGTACTTC.

V is TRBV24-1 and J is TRBJ1-1, with 9 bases matching TRBD1. Trimming cost V 9 bases and J 1 base; bases outside gene matches: 5. CDR1 and CDR2 (germline): KGHDR, SFDVKD. This CDR3 has 14 amino acids. DNA for the CDR3: TGTGCCACCCGGGACAGGGAATGGAACACTGAAGCTTTCTTT. Translated: CATRDREWNTEAFF.

This clonotype has a count of ten or more. The chain is built from TRBV27 and TRBJ1-1; D ambiguous. The CDR3 contains 15 residues. V gave up 2 bases and J gave up 0 bases, with 10 bases separating them. Germline V gene sequence: CDR1 MNHEY, CDR2 SMNVEV (reference sequence). DNA of the CDR3: TGTGCCAGCAGTTTACCCGGCAGAGTGAACACTGAAGCTTTCTTT. Encoded protein: CASSLPGRVNTEAFF.

This clonotype showed up many times. The rearrangement joins TRBV18 to TRBJ2-1; TRBD2 matches at 9 bases. The CDR3 is 14 amino acids. Germline CDR1 and CDR2: KGHSH and LQKENI. The trim removed 4 bases at V and 7 bases at J, leaving 5 bases unmatched. The CDR3 DNA follows: TGTGCCAGCTCACATGAAGCGGGAGGAAATGAGCAGTTCTTC. Amino acid sequence: CASSHEAGGNEQFF.

The chain employs TRBV7-2 and TRBJ2-7; the D is unclear. CDR1 and CDR2 (germline): SGHTA, FQGNSA. The ends were cut back, 5 bases at V and 3 bases at J, with 14 bases in the middle. This CDR3 spans 14 amino acids. The CDR3 region has the DNA TGTGCCAGCAGCCGTATGGACGGCGACTACGAGCAGTACTTC. Translation gives CASSRMDGDYEQYF.

In its sample, this clonotype was seen many times. The chain combines TRBV18 with TRBJ2-3; no clear D gene. CDR1 and CDR2 from the germline V gene are KGHSH and LQKENI. This CDR3 contains 14 residues. V lost 8 bases to trimming and J lost 4 bases, with 16 bases between them. This chain's CDR3 is CASLYLAGADTQYF. CDR3 coding DNA: TGTGCCAGCCTGTATTTAGCTGGCGCAGATACGCAGTATTTT.

The sample holds many counts of this clonotype. The chain recombines TRBV29-1 with TRBJ2-4; 9 bases fit TRBD1. The CDR3 sequence is 13 residues long. The V gene end was trimmed by 7 bases and the J gene end by 6 bases; junction bases not matched to a gene: 7. Germline CDR1 reads SQVTM; CDR2 reads ANQGSEA. For the CDR3, the DNA is TGCAGCGGCGTAACAGGGGGCGGAAACATTCAGTACTTC. It specifies CSGVTGGGNIQYF.

This clonotype was detected many times. V is TRBV5-1 and J is TRBJ2-7; 12 nucleotides align to TRBD2. The CDR3 has 14 amino acids. Trimming removed 2 bases from V and 5 bases from J; junction bases left unmatched: 2. Germline V gene lookup returns CDR1 SGHRS and CDR2 YFSETQ. CDR3 sequence reads: CASSFRLAGDEQYF. The CDR3 DNA follows: TGCGCCAGCAGCTTCCGACTAGCGGGAGACGAGCAGTACTTC.

This clonotype was counted only a few times. The rearrangement uses TRBV20-1 and TRBJ2-3; tentatively, D is TRBD2 (5 bases). Germline V gives CDR1 DFQATT, CDR2 SNEGSKA (reference sequence). The CDR3 length is 15 residues. Trimming pared 0 bases from V and 2 bases from J, leaving 12 bases between. DNA for the CDR3: TGCAGTGCTAGAGATTCCCGACTATCCACAGATACGCAGTATTTT. Protein sequence: CSARDSRLSTDTQYF.

This clonotype has a count of ten or more. The rearrangement uses TRBV6-1 and TRBJ1-1; D uncertain. The CDR3 extends over 14 amino acids. Between the trimmed V and J ends, which lost 2 bases and 5 bases, there was a span of 12 bases. Per the germline V gene, CDR1 is MNHNS and CDR2 is SASEGT. The CDR3 DNA reads TGTGCCAGCAGTGAAAGAGGAACGGTTACTGAAGCTTTCTTT. The encoded protein is CASSERGTVTEAFF.

V and J are TRBV5-1 and TRBJ2-7; 10 bases are shared with TRBD1. V was pared by 4 bases and J by 3 bases, with 7 bases of the junction left unmatched. There are 15 residues in the CDR3. Germline V gene data show CDR1 as SGHRS and CDR2 as YFSETQ. The CDR3: CASSQDGTGVYEQYF. The CDR3 DNA reads as TGCGCCAGCAGCCAAGATGGGACAGGGGTCTACGAGCAGTACTTC.

In this sample, this clonotype turned up many times. The J gene is TRBJ2-1, the V gene TRBV12-3 or TRBV12-4, with a weak D call TRBD2 (7 bases). There are 16 residues in the CDR3. The V and J ends lost 3 bases and 2 bases respectively, with 14 bases between them. CDR3 DNA: TGTGCCAGCAGTTTGGGCGGGGGCGGGGCCTACAATGAGCAGTTCTTC. Amino acid sequence: CASSLGGGGAYNEQFF.

This sequence joins TRBV29-1 and TRBJ1-3; D unresolved. The germline CDR1 and CDR2 sequences are SQVTM and ANQGSEA. The V end lost 0 bases, the J end lost 0 bases, and 12 bases lay between the germline ends. CDR3 length equals 16 residues. Here the CDR3 reads CSVEDWAQSSGNTIYF. The CDR3 coding sequence is TGCAGCGTTGAAGATTGGGCTCAGAGCTCTGGAAACACCATATATTTT.

The chain uses TRBV25-1 and TRBJ1-1; tentative D call: TRBD1 (5 bases). With 8 bases removed from V and 6 bases from J, the gap between germline ends came to 10 bases. CDR1 and CDR2 (germline): MGHDK, SYGVNS. The CDR3 is 11 residues long. Here the CDR3 DNA reads TGTGCCAGCGATTGGGGGGCTGAAGCTTTCTTT. Residues: CASDWGAEAFF. Drawing the rest from reference TRBV25-1 and TRBJ1-1, the complete variable domain is EADIYQTPRYLVIGTGKKITLECSQTMGHDKMYWYQQDPGMELHLIHYSYGVNSTEKGDLSSESTVSRIRTEHFPLTLESARPSHTSQYLCASDWGAEAFFGQGTRLTVV.

This clonotype was counted many times. The V and J genes are TRBV28 and TRBJ1-1; perhaps TRBD1 as D (6 bases). Trimming left V 6 bases short and J 4 bases short, with 15 bases between. The CDR3 runs to 14 residues. The germline V gene has CDR1 MDHEN and CDR2 SYDVKM. The CDR3 DNA reads as TGTGCCAGCAGGGAGGCAGGGGATGTCACTGAAGCTTTCTTT. Amino acids: CASREAGDVTEAFF.

The rearrangement links TRBV18 to TRBJ1-3, with D possibly being TRBD1 (5 bases). The germline CDR1 and CDR2 sequences are KGHSH and LQKENI. The CDR3 is 16 amino acids. Trimming removed 3 bases from V and 0 bases from J, with 12 bases in between. DNA for the CDR3: TGTGCCAGCTCACCTGGGGCGGGGCTCTCTGGAAACACCATATATTTT. This codes for CASSPGAGLSGNTIYF.

This clonotype showed up many times. The rearrangement joins TRBV6-1 to TRBJ1-1; D possibly corresponds to TRBD1 (5 bases). The CDR3 covers 15 residues. Germline CDR1 and CDR2: MNHNS and SASEGT. The ends were cut back, 2 bases at V and 1 base at J, with 11 bases in the middle. The CDR3 bases are TGTGCCAGCAGTGAATTGGGGCTGAGGAACACTGAAGCTTTCTTT. Protein: CASSELGLRNTEAFF.

This clonotype was recorded many times. The chain links TRBV6-2 or TRBV6-3 to TRBJ2-5; 7 positions match TRBD1. This CDR3 comprises 13 residues. Germline CDR1 MNHEY, CDR2 SVGEGT. Trimming at V came to 9 bases and at J to 9 bases, leaving 13 bases not matched to a gene. The CDR3 DNA is TGTGCCAGTACGACAGGGCTTTCGCGGGCCCAGTACTTC. Protein product: CASTTGLSRAQYF.

The CDR3 loop reads CASSQGPPGASTNEKLFF. CDR3 DNA: TGCGCCAGCAGCCAAGGACCCCCAGGGGCTTCAACTAATGAAAAACTGTTTTTT. The rearrangement links TRBV4-3 to TRBJ1-4; TRBD1 might be the D (6 bases). CDR1 is LGHNA and CDR2 is YSLEER in the germline V gene. There are 18 residues in the CDR3. Trimming stripped 1 base from V and 0 bases from J, with 15 bases between.

This rearrangement joins TRBV4-1 to TRBJ1-5; D may be TRBD1 (5 bases). The V end was cut by 0 bases, the J end by 6 bases, with 12 bases between. Per germline, CDR1 MGHRA and CDR2 YSYEKL. This CDR3 has 15 amino acids. The CDR3 loop is CASSQDVRGAQPQHF. The CDR3, as DNA: TGCGCCAGCAGCCAAGATGTAAGGGGTGCTCAGCCCCAGCATTTT.

The chain has TRBV4-1 and TRBJ2-1, with 7 nucleotides matching TRBD1. Per germline, CDR1 MGHRA and CDR2 YSYEKL. The CDR3 contains 18 residues. The junction had 13 bases not matched to a gene; V was cut back by 1 base and J by 4 bases. The CDR3 loop is CASSQAPKTGVKYNEQFF. CDR3 in DNA: TGCGCCAGCAGCCAAGCCCCAAAAACAGGGGTAAAGTACAATGAGCAGTTCTTC.

There are a few counts of this clonotype. The chain joins TRBV2 to TRBJ2-3, with 14 bases lining up with TRBD2. The CDR3 loop spans 17 amino acids. V was clipped by 2 bases and J by 5 bases; unmatched bases: 6. Germline V gives CDR1 SNHLY, CDR2 FYNNEI. CDR3 loop: CASSEPTSGGGGDTQYF. CDR3 sequence (DNA): TGTGCCAGCAGTGAACCGACTAGCGGGGGGGGGGGAGATACGCAGTATTTT.

This clonotype occurred once. The rearrangement links TRBV19 to TRBJ2-1; TRBD2 agrees at 14 bases. Germline CDR1 is LNHDA and CDR2 is SQIVND (reference sequence). The CDR3 consists of 18 residues. V shed 6 bases and J 4 bases; nucleotides not matched to a gene: 11. This CDR3 is CASSSATSGRAGYNEQFF. The CDR3 nucleotides read TGTGCCAGTAGCTCCGCGACTAGCGGGAGGGCGGGATACAATGAGCAGTTCTTC. The variable domain in full, completed from reference TRBV19 and TRBJ2-1, reads DGGITQSPKYLFRKEGQNVTLSCEQNLNHDAMYWYRQDPGQGLRLIYYSQIVNDFQKGDIAEGYSVSREKKESFPLTVTSAQKNPTAFYLCASSSATSGRAGYNEQFFGPGTRLTVL.

The V call is TRBV20-1, the J call TRBJ2-2; D might be TRBD1 or TRBD2, each matching 5 bases. V shed 7 bases and J shed 6 bases, with 18 bases lying between them. Per germline, CDR1 DFQATT and CDR2 SNEGSKA (reference sequence). The CDR3 sequence is 14 residues long. The CDR3 bases are TGCAGTGTCCTGTTGGGACGGGACGCCGGGGAGCTGTTTTTT. Protein: CSVLLGRDAGELFF.

V is TRBV2 and J is TRBJ1-1; D may be TRBD1 (5 bases). CDR3 size: 13 residues. V lost 6 bases to trimming and J lost 1 base, with 9 bases between them. In germline, CDR1 is SNHLY, CDR2 FYNNEI. The CDR3 DNA reads as TGTGCCAGCAGAGGGGACGGGAACACTGAAGCTTTCTTT. This translates into CASRGDGNTEAFF.

This clonotype was recorded a few times. The chain recombines TRBV19 with TRBJ2-1, with D perhaps assigned TRBD1 or TRBD2 (5 bases each). V lost 2 bases and J 5 bases, leaving 19 bases between the germline ends. From germline, CDR1 is LNHDA and CDR2 SQIVND (reference sequence). CDR3 length equals 17 residues. CDR3 loop: CASSIREGGRGHNEQFF. CDR3 nucleotides: TGTGCCAGTAGTATAAGAGAGGGCGGAAGGGGTCACAATGAGCAGTTCTTC.